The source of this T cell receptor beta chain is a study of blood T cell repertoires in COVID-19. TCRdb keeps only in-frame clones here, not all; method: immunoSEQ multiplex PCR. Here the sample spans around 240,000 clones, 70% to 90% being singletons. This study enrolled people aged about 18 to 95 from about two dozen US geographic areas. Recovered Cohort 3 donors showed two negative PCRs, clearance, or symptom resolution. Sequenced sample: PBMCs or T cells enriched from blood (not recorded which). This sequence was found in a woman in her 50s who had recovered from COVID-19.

The CDR3 coding sequence is TGTGCCAGCAGTGGGACTAGCGGGAGTATTGACGGGGAGCTGTTTTTT. This encodes CASSGTSGSIDGELFF. The chain is built from TRBV6-1 and TRBJ2-2; TRBD2 matches at 13 bases. The CDR3 has 16 amino acids. V was pared by 4 bases and J by 7 bases, with 6 bases of the junction left unmatched. CDR1 is MNHNS, CDR2 SASEGT, per germline.